The entry that follows covers one TCR beta chain sequence. This record belongs to a study of T-cell memory formation after mild COVID-19. The CDR3 is 12 amino acids. V lost 6 bases and J lost 12, with 12 bases in between. TCRdb re-called the 5' RACE reads through MiXCR, storing one row per CDR3 protein. The table includes 450,000 to 700,000 distinct CDR3 sequences, 15% to 20% detected once. The specimen sequenced was PBMCs or a T cell subset sorted from them (not recorded which). This chain connects TRBV12-3 or TRBV12-4 to TRBJ2-6; D unclear. The sequence came from an adult woman who had mild COVID-19 (a few samples of this study predate the infection). Cell type and time point are not known. The CDR3 nucleotides are TGTGCCAGCAGCGGACCGCCCGCCGTCCTGACTTTC. Translating it yields CASSGPPAVLTF.